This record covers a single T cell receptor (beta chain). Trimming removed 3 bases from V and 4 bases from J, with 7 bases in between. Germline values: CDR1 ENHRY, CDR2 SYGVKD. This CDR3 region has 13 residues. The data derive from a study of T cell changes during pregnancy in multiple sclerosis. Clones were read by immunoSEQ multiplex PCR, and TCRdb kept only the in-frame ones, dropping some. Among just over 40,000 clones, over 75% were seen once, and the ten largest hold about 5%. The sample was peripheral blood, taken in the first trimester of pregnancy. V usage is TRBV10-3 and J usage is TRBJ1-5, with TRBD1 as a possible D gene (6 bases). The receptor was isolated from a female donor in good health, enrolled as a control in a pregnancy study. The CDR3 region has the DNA TGTGCCATCAGTGACAGGGGAAATCAGCCCCAGCATTTT. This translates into CAISDRGNQPQHF.